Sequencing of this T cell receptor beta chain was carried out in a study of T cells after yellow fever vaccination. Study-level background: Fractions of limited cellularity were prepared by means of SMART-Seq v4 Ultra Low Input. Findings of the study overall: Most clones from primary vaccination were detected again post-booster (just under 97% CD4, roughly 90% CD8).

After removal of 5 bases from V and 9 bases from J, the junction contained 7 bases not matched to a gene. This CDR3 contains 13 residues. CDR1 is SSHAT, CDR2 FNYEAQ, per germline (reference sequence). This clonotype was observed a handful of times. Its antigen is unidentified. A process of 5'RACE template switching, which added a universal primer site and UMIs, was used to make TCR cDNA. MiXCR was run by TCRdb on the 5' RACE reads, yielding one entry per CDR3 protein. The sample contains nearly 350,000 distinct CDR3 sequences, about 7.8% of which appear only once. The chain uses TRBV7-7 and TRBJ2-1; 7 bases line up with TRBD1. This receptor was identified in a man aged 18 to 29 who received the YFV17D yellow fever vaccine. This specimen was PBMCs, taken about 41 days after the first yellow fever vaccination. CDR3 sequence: CASSPTGRTEQFF. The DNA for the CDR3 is TGTGCCAGCAGCCCGACAGGGCGCACTGAGCAGTTCTTC.